These T cell receptor beta chains were read from a single sample in a study of blood T cell repertoires in COVID-19. Profiled with immunoSEQ multiplex PCR; TCRdb holds only in-frame clones, not every one. This table holds about 150,000 clones, 65% to 90% found once. The sequencing input was peripheral blood. These receptor sequences come from a man between 70 and 80 years old with acute or convalescent COVID-19. Each CDR3 is given with its conserved first and last residue. Fields, in order: J gene, clone size, V gene, D gene, CDR3 DNA, CDR3 protein. A D gene is named only where the DNA matches it firmly. Size is omitted from some rows. Given values are once, few, many or a class for expanded clones.

TRBJ1-2 | - | TRBV19 | TRBD1 | TGTGCCAGTAGTATCGGGACAGACTCTAACTATGGCTACACCTTC | CASSIGTDSNYGYTF
TRBJ1-6 | - | TRBV7-8 | - | TGTGCCAGCAGCTCCCCCGCGGGCGAAAGAAATTCACCCCTCCACTTT | CASSSPAGERNSPLHF
TRBJ1-5 | once | TRBV7-2 | - | TGTGCCAGCAGCCCCGGGAGGGACAGCAATCAGCCCCAGCATTTT | CASSPGRDSNQPQHF
TRBJ2-2 | - | TRBV4-2 | TRBD2 | TGTGCCAGCAGCCAAGGGACTAGCGGGAGGGCCCACACCGGGGAGCTGTTTTTT | CASSQGTSGRAHTGELFF
TRBJ2-1 | - | TRBV7-2 | - | TGTGCCAGCAGCTTAGGTACCTACAATGAGCAGTTCTTC | CASSLGTYNEQFF
TRBJ2-3 | - | TRBV7-2 | TRBD2 | TGTGCCAGCAGCTTAGTTGGCGGGGGAGCAGATACGCAGTATTTT | CASSLVGGGADTQYF
TRBJ2-7 | - | TRBV6-5 | - | TGTGCCAGCACTACCCCCGACAGCTACGAGCAGTACTTC | CASTTPDSYEQYF
TRBJ2-3 | - | TRBV21-1 | - | TGTGCCAGCAGCAAAGCCCGGGACAGAGCCCTGCGACTAGCGGGAGTGACGCAGTATTTT | CASSKARDRALRLAGVTQYF
TRBJ2-1 | - | TRBV11-1 | - | TGTGCCAGCAGCTTACCCGTTCGCTACAATGAGCAGTTCTTC | CASSLPVRYNEQFF
TRBJ2-7 | - | TRBV4-2 | TRBD1 | TGTGCCAGCAGCCCCCAGGGGGGACAGGGCAGAGACCCCAGCATTTTTTTCGGCGAGCAGTACTTC | CASSPQGGQGRDPSIFFGEQYF
TRBJ1-4 | - | TRBV5-1 | - | TGCGCCAGCAGCTTGGACCCAGGGGTAAATGAAAAACTGTTTTTT | CASSLDPGVNEKLFF
TRBJ2-1 | once | TRBV6-2/TRBV6-3 | TRBD2 | TGTGCCAGCAGTTACGGTCCTAGCGGGATGGATGAGCAGTTCTTC | CASSYGPSGMDEQFF
TRBJ2-7 | - | TRBV7-8 | TRBD2 | TGTGCCAGCAGCTTATCCGGCGGGAGGCTACCCTACGAGCAGTACTTC | CASSLSGGRLPYEQYF
TRBJ2-3 | - | TRBV19 | - | TGTGCCAGTAGTATACCTACCGGAGGGGCGTCGGCCGCAGATACGCAGTATTTT | CASSIPTGGASAADTQYF
TRBJ2-7 | - | TRBV28 | - | TGTGCCAGCAGTCTGGCATCCTACGAGCAGTACTTC | CASSLASYEQYF
TRBJ2-5 | - | TRBV5-5 | TRBD2 | TGTGCCAGCAGCGCGGGACTACAAGAGACCCAGTACTTC | CASSAGLQETQYF
TRBJ1-4 | once | TRBV2 | TRBD1 | TGTGCCAGCAGTGTGTTTGGGACAGGCAATGAAAAACTGTTTTTT | CASSVFGTGNEKLFF
TRBJ1-4 | - | TRBV27 | - | TGTGCCAGCAGTTTCCGCAGGGCTGCCGAAGGCCCCGGAAAACTGTTTTTT | CASSFRRAAEGPGKLFF
TRBJ2-5 | - | TRBV28 | TRBD2 | TGTGCCAGCAGCTCGGGGACTAGCGGGAGGAGGGAGACCCAGTACTTC | CASSSGTSGRRETQYF
TRBJ2-1 | - | TRBV7-3 | TRBD2 | TGTGCCAGCAGCTTAACCAATTTAGCGGGAGGGCCTGAGCAGTTCTTC | CASSLTNLAGGPEQFF
TRBJ1-1 | once | TRBV5-1 | - | TGCGCCAGCAGCTTGAGGAGTATGAACACTGAAGCTTTCTTT | CASSLRSMNTEAFF
TRBJ2-5 | - | TRBV3-1/TRBV3-2 | - | TGTGCCAGCAGCCTCGGACTTGGGAGGGAGACCCAGTACTTC | CASSLGLGRETQYF
TRBJ2-7 | - | TRBV5-1 | TRBD1 | TGCGCCAGCAGCTTGGAGGCAGGGGGAAGGTACGAGCAGTACTTC | CASSLEAGGRYEQYF
TRBJ1-2 | once | TRBV28 | - | TGTGCCAGCAGTCAACGACAGTCTTCTAACTATGGCTACACCTTC | CASSQRQSSNYGYTF
TRBJ2-7 | - | TRBV28 | - | TGTGCCAGCAGTTTTGCCAGGGGGGAGATCCACGAGCAGTACTTC | CASSFARGEIHEQYF
TRBJ2-1 | - | TRBV5-4 | TRBD2 | TGTGCCAGCAGCTTGGGGGGAGGGGATGAGCAGTTCTTC | CASSLGGGDEQFF
TRBJ2-2 | once | TRBV4-1 | TRBD2 | TGCGCCAGCAGCCAAGATACGGGGGGAAGGGGCGACACCGGGGAGCTGTTTTTT | CASSQDTGGRGDTGELFF
TRBJ1-4 | - | TRBV4-3 | - | TGCGCCAGCAGCCAAAATGGCGGCCTTAATGAAAAACTGTTTTTT | CASSQNGGLNEKLFF
TRBJ2-7 | - | TRBV6-2/TRBV6-3 | - | TGTGCCAGCAGTTACTCCCAGGCGTGGACCTACGAGCAGTACTTC | CASSYSQAWTYEQYF
TRBJ2-7 | - | TRBV21-1 | - | TGTGCCAGCCGCGGCGGGACAGGGACCTACGAGCAGTACTTC | CASRGGTGTYEQYF
TRBJ1-2 | - | TRBV19 | - | TGTGCCAGTAGTGATCCTGACATCAACTATGGCTACACCTTC | CASSDPDINYGYTF
TRBJ2-3 | once | TRBV28 | TRBD2 | TGTGCCAGCATCCAAGAACCTAGCGGGAGAACAGATACGCAGTATTTT | CASIQEPSGRTDTQYF
TRBJ2-3 | - | TRBV5-1 | - | TGCGCCAGCAGCTCACGGACTGCGTCCACAGATACGCAGTATTTT | CASSSRTASTDTQYF
TRBJ1-2 | few | TRBV6-5 | TRBD1 | TGTGCCAGCAGCCTACTCAGCAGGGGGACCGGCTACACCTTC | CASSLLSRGTGYTF
TRBJ1-4 | - | TRBV28 | - | TGTGCCATAGCGGGGTCTAATGAAAAACTGTTTTTT | CAIAGSNEKLFF
TRBJ2-7 | - | TRBV4-3 | TRBD2 | TGCGCCAGCAGCCAAGGGCCTAGCGGTTCCTACGAGCAGTACTTC | CASSQGPSGSYEQYF
TRBJ2-7 | - | TRBV6-5 | TRBD1 | TGTGCCAGCAGTTACGTGTGGACAGGGGTGGGGGAGCAGTACTTC | CASSYVWTGVGEQYF
TRBJ2-7 | - | TRBV5-6 | - | TGTGCCAGCAGCTTGGGGGCAGGGAAGAAGTACTTC | CASSLGAGKKYF
TRBJ1-4 | - | TRBV29-1 | TRBD1 | TGCAGCGTTGAATTTGGGACAGGTGGAGAAAAACTGTTTTTT | CSVEFGTGGEKLFF
TRBJ2-7 | - | TRBV10-2 | TRBD1 | TGCGCCAGCAGTCCCCTGACAGGGTTAAACTCCTACGAGCAGTACTTC | CASSPLTGLNSYEQYF
TRBJ1-3 | - | TRBV2 | - | TGTGCCAGCAGTAGGGGCCCAAACTCTTCTGGAAACACCATATATTTT | CASSRGPNSSGNTIYF
TRBJ2-1 | - | TRBV9 | - | TGTGCCAGCAGCGGAGACCCAGGGTGGGATGAGCAGTTCTTC | CASSGDPGWDEQFF
TRBJ2-3 | - | TRBV6-4 | - | TGTGCCAGCAGTGACAGGGGAGGTATAGATACGCAGTATTTT | CASSDRGGIDTQYF
TRBJ2-7 | - | TRBV10-3 | - | TGTGCCATCAGTGAGCAAGCGGGCTCGGTGGAGCAGTACTTC | CAISEQAGSVEQYF
TRBJ1-2 | - | TRBV6-6 | - | TGTGCCAGCAGTTACCCGGGGGACTATGGCTACACCTTC | CASSYPGDYGYTF
TRBJ2-2 | - | TRBV5-4 | - | TGTGCCAGCAGCTTGGCTCTCAACACCGGGGAGCTGTTTTTT | CASSLALNTGELFF
TRBJ2-1 | - | TRBV2 | TRBD1 | TGTGCCAGCAGCAGGACAGGGGTGGGTAACAATGAGCAGTTCTTC | CASSRTGVGNNEQFF
TRBJ2-7 | - | TRBV3-1/TRBV3-2 | - | TGTGCCAGCAGCCAAGGGCCCCCCTACGAGCAGTACTTC | CASSQGPPYEQYF
TRBJ1-1 | - | TRBV3-1/TRBV3-2 | - | TGTGCCAGCAGTCAAGATAGAGGGAGGGCTTTGAACACTGAAGCTTTCTTT | CASSQDRGRALNTEAFF
TRBJ1-1 | - | TRBV19 | - | TGTGCCAGTAGACAACAGGGAGGGACTGAAGCTTTCTTT | CASRQQGGTEAFF
TRBJ2-5 | - | TRBV5-4 | - | TGTGCCAGCAGCTTGAGTATGGGTGGGACACCCAAAGAGACCCAGTACTTC | CASSLSMGGTPKETQYF
TRBJ2-3 | - | TRBV3-1/TRBV3-2 | TRBD2 | TGTGCCAGCAGCTTCGGACTAGCGGGAGCAGATACGCAGTATTTT | CASSFGLAGADTQYF
TRBJ1-1 | once | TRBV11-1 | TRBD1 | TGTGCCAGCAGCCCTGACAGGGTTGAAGCTTTCTTT | CASSPDRVEAFF
TRBJ2-7 | - | TRBV5-4 | TRBD1 | TGTGCCAGCAGCTGGACCGGGACAGGGGGGTACGAGCAGTACTTC | CASSWTGTGGYEQYF
TRBJ2-1 | - | TRBV28 | - | TGTGCCAGCGAGGGTCCCCTTTACAATGAGCAGTTCTTC | CASEGPLYNEQFF
TRBJ2-2 | - | TRBV3-1/TRBV3-2 | TRBD2 | TGTGCCAGCAGCCAAGGGGGGGTAGCGGGAGCTCTCGGCACCGGGGAGCTGTTTTTT | CASSQGGVAGALGTGELFF
TRBJ2-5 | - | TRBV10-3 | TRBD2 | TGTGCCATCAGTGAGTCTAGGTCTAGCGGACAAGAGACCCAGTACTTC | CAISESRSSGQETQYF
TRBJ2-3 | - | TRBV28 | TRBD2 | TGTGCCAGCAGTCAAGCGGGAGGGAGGGGAGATACGCAGTATTTT | CASSQAGGRGDTQYF
TRBJ2-5 | once | TRBV7-2 | - | TGTGCCAGCAGCTTAGGGGCCTACCAAGAGACCCAGTACTTC | CASSLGAYQETQYF
TRBJ2-7 | - | TRBV15 | TRBD2 | TGTGCCACCAGCAGAGCCCCCGGACTAGCGGGAATCGAGCAGTACTTC | CATSRAPGLAGIEQYF